Shown below are 10 T cell receptor beta chains from a single sample sequenced in a study of tumor-infiltrating lymphocytes in primary liver carcinoma. For each extraction, RNA and DNA were obtained together from around 20-30 mg of unsorted bulk tissue. Starting material of roughly 550 ng total RNA yielded TCR beta cDNA via a constant-region primer. Investigators got TCR beta libraries out of three nested multiplex PCR rounds, done with slightly modified ARM-PCR. Amplification in the first two PCR rounds was performed using TRBV1-TRBV30 forward primers and a C-beta reverse primer for roughly 9 cycles each. From the multiplex PCR reads, TCRdb called clonotypes with MiXCR, one entry per CDR3 protein. The data show approximately 79,000 distinct CDR3 sequences, over 60% seen once. Sequenced: liver tumor tissue from sampling region 4. Subset described: tumor region T4, right-lateral pole. All receptors come from a man aged 35-49 years with primary liver carcinoma and hepatitis B virus infection.

With regard to this clonotype: This could be a read error, since a much larger clone is one nucleotide away. The chain uses TRBV6-5 and TRBJ2-5; D not certain. Trimming removed 0 bases at V and 9 bases at J, with 14 bases between. Germline CDR1 reads MNHEY; CDR2 reads SVGAGI. The CDR3 totals 14 residues. The CDR3 DNA reads as TGTGCCAGCAGTTACTCGATAGGATTGGAGTCCCAGTACTTC. Its protein product is CASSYSIGLESQYF.

A note on this clonotype: The junction differs from germline at one of its ends, possibly a read error. The chain employs TRBV6-5 and TRBJ1-3, with TRBD1 as a possible D gene (5 bases). CDR3 length: 14 amino acids. The germline gives CDR1 MNHEY, CDR2 SVGAGI. This chain's CDR3 is CASSFMGVGNTIYF. The CDR3 DNA sequence: TGTGCCAGTAGTTTTATGGGGGTTGGAAACACCATATATTTT.

Concerning this clonotype itself: A much larger clone lies a single base off, so this may be a read error. The V call is TRBV5-1, the J call TRBJ2-3; no firm D call. Per the germline V gene, CDR1 is SGHRS and CDR2 is YFSETQ. The CDR3 consists of 12 residues. Trimming pared 2 bases from V and 4 bases from J, leaving 5 bases between. CDR3 residues: CASSFGPDTQYF. CDR3 in DNA: TGCGCCAGCAGCTTTGGACCAGATACGCAGTATTTT. The variable domain in full, completed from reference TRBV5-1 and TRBJ2-3, reads KAGVTQTPRYLIKTRGQQVTLSCSPISGHRSVSWYQQTPGQGLQFLFEYFSETQRNKGNFPGRFSGRQFSNSRSEMNVSTLELGDSALYLCASSFGPDTQYFGPGTRLTVL.

The rearrangement joins TRBV2 to TRBJ1-5; a possible D gene is TRBD1 (6 bases). V gave up 3 bases and J gave up 6 bases, with 18 bases separating them. This CDR3 spans 16 amino acids. The germline V gene has CDR1 SNHLY and CDR2 FYNNEI. The CDR3 region is CASSETGGGGSQPQHF. The CDR3 region has the DNA TGTGCCAGCAGTGAGACGGGGGGCGGTGGCAGTCAGCCCCAGCATTTT. The full variable domain, with the rest looked up from reference TRBV2 and TRBJ1-5, is EPEVTQTPSHQVTQMGQEVILRCVPISNHLYFYWYRQILGQKVEFLVSFYNNEISEKSEIFDDQFSVERPDGSNFTLKIRSTKLEDSAMYFCASSETGGGGSQPQHFGDGTRLSIL.

On this clonotype: A much larger clone lies one base from this, so it may be a read error. The chain employs TRBV28 and TRBJ1-2; no reliable D call. The CDR3 has 15 residues. The V gene lost 3 bases and the J gene lost 5 bases, with 16 bases spanning the gap. The germline gives CDR1 MDHEN, CDR2 SYDVKM. CDR3 loop: CASSFRARLWYGYTF. CDR3 nucleotide sequence: TGTGCCAGCAGTTTCCGGGCCCGCCTATGGTATGGCTACACCTTC.

The V gene is TRBV6-1, the J gene TRBJ2-7; TRBD1 matches at 7 bases. The CDR3 is 15 residues long. Germline trimming cut 9 bases from V and 1 base from J; bases unmatched to any gene: 12. CDR1 is MNHNS and CDR2 is SASEGT in the germline V gene. The CDR3, as DNA: TGTGCCAGAGGGGCCCCGGGACAGAGATCCTACGAGCAGTACTTC. It is translated as CARGAPGQRSYEQYF.

Points on this clonotype: The junction departs from the called germline gene at one end, perhaps through a read error. The genes are TRBV7-3 and TRBJ2-1, with TRBD2 matching 8 bases. CDR3 length equals 15 residues. Germline-derived CDR1 and CDR2 are SGHTA and FQGTGA. For the CDR3, the DNA is TGTGCCAGCAGTCCTAGCGGGTTTTCCTACAATGGGCAGTTCTTC. Translation gives CASSPSGFSYNGQFF.

On this clonotype: The final CDR3 position lacks the conserved phenylalanine or tryptophan, pointing to a likely read error. It is unclear where the CDR3 begins or ends on the DNA, so no DNA is shown, and the CDR3 is as TCRdb lists it. The rearrangement joins TRBV29-1 to TRBJ1-5; the D call in the table, TRBD1, was not verified against the DNA. With termini counted, the CDR3 has 15 amino acids. Germline CDR1 reads SQVTM; CDR2 reads ANQGSEA. CDR3 residues: CSVATGGGNNQPQRL.

This clonotype was seen repeatedly, ten times or more. The V call is TRBV14, the J call TRBJ1-4; D uncertain. V lost 5 bases to trimming and J lost 7 bases, with 8 bases between them. The CDR3 is made up of 12 amino acids. Germline V gene data show CDR1 as SGHDN and CDR2 as FVKESK. The CDR3 loop is CASSYHFEKLFF. As DNA, the CDR3 is TGTGCCAGCAGCTACCATTTTGAAAAACTGTTTTTT.

This clonotype is labeled large. This chain uses TRBV29-1 with TRBJ2-5, with a tentative D call TRBD2 (6 bases). Looked up from germline, CDR1 is SQVTM and CDR2 is ANQGSEA. V lost 3 bases and J lost 3, with 11 bases in between. The CDR3 consists of 13 residues. CDR3 region: CSVEGLNKETQYF. The CDR3 nucleotides are TGCAGCGTTGAGGGACTTAACAAAGAGACCCAGTACTTC.